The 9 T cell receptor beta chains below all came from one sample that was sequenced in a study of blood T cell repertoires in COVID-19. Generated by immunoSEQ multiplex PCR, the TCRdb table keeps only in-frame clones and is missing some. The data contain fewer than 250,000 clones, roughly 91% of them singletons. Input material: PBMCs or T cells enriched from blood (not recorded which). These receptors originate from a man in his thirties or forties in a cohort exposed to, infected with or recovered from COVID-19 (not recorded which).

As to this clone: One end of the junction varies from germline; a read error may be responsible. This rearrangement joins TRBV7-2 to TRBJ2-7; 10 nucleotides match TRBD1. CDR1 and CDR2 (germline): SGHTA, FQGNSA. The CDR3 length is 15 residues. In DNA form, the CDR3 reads TGTGCCAGCAGGTTAGGACAGGGGGTTAGAGGCGAGCAGTACTTC. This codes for CASRLGQGVRGEQYF.

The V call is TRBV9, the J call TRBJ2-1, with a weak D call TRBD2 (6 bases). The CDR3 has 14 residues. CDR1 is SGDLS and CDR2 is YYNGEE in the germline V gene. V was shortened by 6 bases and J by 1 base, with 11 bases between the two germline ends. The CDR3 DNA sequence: TGTGCCAGCAACCGGGACTCGTCCTACAATGAGCAGTTCTTC. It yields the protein CASNRDSSYNEQFF.

Here the CDR3 reads CASSFQDILGHEQYF. The DNA of the CDR3 is TGTGCCAGCAGTTTCCAGGACATCTTAGGCCACGAGCAGTACTTC. The V gene is TRBV28, the J gene TRBJ2-7; TRBD1 might be the D (5 bases). The germline V and J ends were trimmed by 3 bases and 5 bases, with 17 bases remaining between them. Germline V gene data show CDR1 as MDHEN and CDR2 as SYDVKM. This CDR3 spans 15 amino acids.

This CDR3 reads CASRSGQGRGYTF. CDR3 DNA sequence: TGTGCCAGCCGGTCAGGCCAGGGGCGAGGCTACACCTTC. V usage is TRBV28 and J usage is TRBJ1-2; D possibly corresponds to TRBD1 (6 bases). Trimming cost V 8 bases and J 8 bases, with 18 bases left between them. Germline CDR1 reads MDHEN; CDR2 reads SYDVKM. The CDR3 totals 13 residues.

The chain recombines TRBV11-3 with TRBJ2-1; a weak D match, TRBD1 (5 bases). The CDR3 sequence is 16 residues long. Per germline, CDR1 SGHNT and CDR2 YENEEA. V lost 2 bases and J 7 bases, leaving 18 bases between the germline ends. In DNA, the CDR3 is TGTGCCAGCAGCTTAATGGGGCAGGGTGGCGTAAATGAGCAGTTCTTC. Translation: CASSLMGQGGVNEQFF.

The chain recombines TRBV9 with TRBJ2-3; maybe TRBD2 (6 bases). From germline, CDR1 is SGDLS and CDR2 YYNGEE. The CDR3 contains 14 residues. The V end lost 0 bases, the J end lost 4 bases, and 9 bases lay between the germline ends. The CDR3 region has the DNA TGTGCCAGCAGCGTAGACGGGACTGCAGATACGCAGTATTTT. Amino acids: CASSVDGTADTQYF.

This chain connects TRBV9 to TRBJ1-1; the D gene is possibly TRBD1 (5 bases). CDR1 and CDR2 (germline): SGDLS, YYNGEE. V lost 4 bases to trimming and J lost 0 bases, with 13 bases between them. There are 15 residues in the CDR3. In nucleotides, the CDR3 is TGTGCCAGCAGCTCTGGTTGGGGGGTGAACACTGAAGCTTTCTTT. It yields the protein CASSSGWGVNTEAFF.

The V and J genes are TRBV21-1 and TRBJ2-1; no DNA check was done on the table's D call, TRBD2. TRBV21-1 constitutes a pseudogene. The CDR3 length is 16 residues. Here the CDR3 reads CASSGLAGALYNEQFF. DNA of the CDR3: TGTGCCAGCAGCGGGCTAGCGGGAGCCCTCTACAATGAGCAGTTCTTC.

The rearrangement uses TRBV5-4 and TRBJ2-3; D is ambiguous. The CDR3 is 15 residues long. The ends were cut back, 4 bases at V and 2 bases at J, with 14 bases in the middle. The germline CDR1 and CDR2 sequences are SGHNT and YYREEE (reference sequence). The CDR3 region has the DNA TGTGCCAGCAGCCGCACGGCAGGTACCACAGATACGCAGTATTTT. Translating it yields CASSRTAGTTDTQYF.